This TCR beta chain is drawn from a study of T cell responses to AZD1222 COVID-19 vaccine (dated by TCRdb to the early 2020s). Study-wide context: TCR sequencing covered 230 or so trial participants: 200 to 220 given two doses of AZD1222 and 26 given two doses of MenACWY control vaccine. Trial participants were enrolled into age subgroups of 18-55, 56-69 and 70-plus years, which contained 148, 28 and 57 TCR-sequenced participants, respectively. The paper as a whole reports these results and caveats: Participants were mostly white British and included more females than males, and it was suggested by the authors that clonal diversity may have been underestimated. The whole spike protein was spanned by vaccine-associated CD4 TCRs, and dominant responses were seen in regions 160-218 and 743-854. Conclusions about previously exposed vaccinees were limited because only five to seven AZD1222 recipients were SARS-CoV-2 seropositive at baseline. In the small 56-69-year group, the increase in depth fell short of significance, most likely because of low power. Reportedly, almost half of the unique spike-specific TCRs recognized epitopes lying outside the regions that are mutated in the B.1.351 and B.1.1.7 variants. Because no day 14 peak-response samples were available, repertoires were characterized only after the peak T cell response. After two AZD1222 doses, spike-specific TCR breadth and depth were significantly higher than at day 0 and than in MenACWY recipients.

With regard to this clone: Which antigen it targets is not known. Base qualities were left out, and no much larger clone turns up one base away.

The germline V gene encodes CDR1 MDHEN and CDR2 SYDVKM. From the cysteine through the phenylalanine, the CDR3 covers 15 amino acids. The read is trimmed to its CDR3 DNA, 45 bases read in frame from base 1. V is clipped by 2 bases and J by 4 bases, and the sequence between their germline boundaries is 14 bases long. The CDR3 regions of human TCRbeta chains were analyzed by immunosequencing. Per the authors' processing: TCRs in the repertoires were matched against a reference library of SARS-CoV-2-specific TCRs that had been generated with the MIRA antigen-specificity platform. Breadth was defined as the fraction of unique TCRs that were SARS-CoV-2-associated. Depth was defined as the fraction of total T cells that were SARS-CoV-2-associated. Using the MIRA data, every spike-specific TCR was mapped to the spike region that the TCR reacted to and assigned to either a CD4 or a CD8 class. Log10-transformed breadth and depth values were compared by one-way ANOVA with Sidak's multiple comparisons tests. What TCRdb holds here is the immuneACCESS table cut down to in-frame rearrangements. Part of the clones is not present; checked against another copy, under half of the missing clones reflect an unresolved V gene, and the others are unexplained. V and J calls and clone size are those listed in that table; D and trimming were worked out from the DNA. The sample table lists 80,000 or so clones, approximately 91% of them with a count of one. Together, the top ten hold 5% of the sample.

Per the publication, the time point label means: baseline before first vaccination. The sample's treatment or condition label, decoded: meningococcal conjugate vaccine given as trial control. The vaccinee samples were drawn from two UK trials, COV001 and COV002, one of which was a single-blind randomized controlled phase 2/3 trial testing AZD1222 (ChAdOx1 nCoV-19) in healthy adults. For TCRbeta chain sequencing, PBMC samples from trial participants were taken at day 0 and at day 28 after the second dose. The V and J genes are TRBV28 and TRBJ1-2, with the D gene call left open. Sequenced here: peripheral blood, sampled on day 0 of MenACWY control vaccination. The origin of this receptor is an adult in good health. The DNA sequence follows: TGTGCCAGCAGTTTACCGGGCACAGATATCTATGGCTACACCTTC. It specifies CASSLPGTDIYGYTF.